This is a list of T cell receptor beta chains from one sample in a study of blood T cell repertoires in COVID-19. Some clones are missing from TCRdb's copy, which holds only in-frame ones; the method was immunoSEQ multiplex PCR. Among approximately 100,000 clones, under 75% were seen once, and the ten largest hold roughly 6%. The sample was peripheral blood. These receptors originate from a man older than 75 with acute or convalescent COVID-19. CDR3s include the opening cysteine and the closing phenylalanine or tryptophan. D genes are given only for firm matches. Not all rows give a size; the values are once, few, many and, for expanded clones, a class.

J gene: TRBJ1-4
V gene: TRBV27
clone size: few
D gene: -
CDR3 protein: CASSLLGASEKLFF
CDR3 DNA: TGTGCCAGCAGTTTATTAGGGGCAAGTGAAAAACTGTTTTTT

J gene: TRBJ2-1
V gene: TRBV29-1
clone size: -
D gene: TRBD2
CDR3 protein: CSVEGLEVYNEQFF
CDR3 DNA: TGCAGCGTGGAGGGACTAGAAGTCTACAATGAGCAGTTCTTC

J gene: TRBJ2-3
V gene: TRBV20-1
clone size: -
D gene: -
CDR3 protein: CSAIDSLTDTQYF
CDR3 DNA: TGCAGTGCTATTGACTCACTCACAGATACGCAGTATTTT

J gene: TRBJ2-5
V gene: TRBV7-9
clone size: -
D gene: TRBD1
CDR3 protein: CASSPPGRGLETQYF
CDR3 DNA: TGTGCCAGCAGCCCCCCCGGCAGGGGGCTTGAGACCCAGTACTTC

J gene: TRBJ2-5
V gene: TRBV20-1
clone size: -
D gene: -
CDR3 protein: CSARVQETQYF
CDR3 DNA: TGCAGTGCCCGAGTCCAAGAGACCCAGTACTTC

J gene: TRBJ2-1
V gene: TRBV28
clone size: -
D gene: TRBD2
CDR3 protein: CASTSGPYSSYNEQFF
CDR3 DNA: TGTGCCAGTACTAGCGGGCCCTATAGCTCCTACAATGAGCAGTTCTTC

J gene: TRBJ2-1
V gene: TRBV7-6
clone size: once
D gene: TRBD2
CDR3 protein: CASSSYPSRTSGRSPHEQFF
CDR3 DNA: TGTGCCAGCAGCTCCTACCCCAGTCGGACTAGCGGGAGGTCTCCTCATGAGCAGTTCTTC

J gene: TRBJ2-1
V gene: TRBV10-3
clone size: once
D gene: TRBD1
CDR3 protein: CAIMGQSNEQFF
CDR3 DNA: TGTGCCATCATGGGACAGTCGAATGAGCAGTTCTTC

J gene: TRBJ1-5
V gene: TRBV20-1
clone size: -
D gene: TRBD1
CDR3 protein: CSASARGRGNQPQHF
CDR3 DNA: TGCAGTGCTAGTGCCAGGGGGCGCGGGAATCAGCCCCAGCATTTT

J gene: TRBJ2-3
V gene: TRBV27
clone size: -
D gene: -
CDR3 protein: CASKPTSTDTQYF
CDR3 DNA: TGTGCCAGCAAACCAACTAGCACAGATACGCAGTATTTT

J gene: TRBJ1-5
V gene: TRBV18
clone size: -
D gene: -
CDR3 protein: CASSPPTANQPQHF
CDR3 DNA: TGTGCCAGCTCACCCCCGACAGCAAATCAGCCCCAGCATTTT

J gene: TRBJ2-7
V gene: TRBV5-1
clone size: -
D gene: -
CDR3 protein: CASSLATGSSYEQYF
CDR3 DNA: TGCGCCAGCAGCTTGGCCACAGGGAGCTCCTACGAGCAGTACTTC

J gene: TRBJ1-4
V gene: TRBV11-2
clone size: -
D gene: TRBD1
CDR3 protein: CASSARTGRGEKLFF
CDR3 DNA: TGTGCCAGCAGCGCAAGGACAGGGAGGGGGGAAAAACTGTTTTTT

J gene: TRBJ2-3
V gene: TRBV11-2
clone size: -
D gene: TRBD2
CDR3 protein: CASRSDLSGSRDTQYF
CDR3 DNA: TGTGCCAGCAGATCGGACCTTAGCGGGAGTCGGGATACGCAGTATTTT

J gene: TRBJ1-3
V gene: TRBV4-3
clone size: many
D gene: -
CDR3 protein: CASSQVQGSSGNTIYF
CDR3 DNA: TGCGCCAGCAGCCAAGTTCAGGGGAGCTCTGGAAACACCATATATTTT

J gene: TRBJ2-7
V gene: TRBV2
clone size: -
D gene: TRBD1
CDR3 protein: CASQAPGQGVSDEQYF
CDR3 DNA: TGTGCCAGCCAGGCCCCGGGACAGGGGGTTTCGGACGAGCAGTACTTC

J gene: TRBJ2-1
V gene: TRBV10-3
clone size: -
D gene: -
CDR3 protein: CAITGRIVGRGYNEQFF
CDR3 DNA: TGTGCCATCACCGGGAGAATCGTCGGGAGAGGTTACAATGAGCAGTTCTTC

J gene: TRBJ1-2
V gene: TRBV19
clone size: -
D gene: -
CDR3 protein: CASSIGGLPLNYGYTF
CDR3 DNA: TGTGCCAGTAGTATTGGCGGACTTCCCCTTAACTATGGCTACACCTTC

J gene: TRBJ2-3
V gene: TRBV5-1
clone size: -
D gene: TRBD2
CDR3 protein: CASSLGGGGSTDTQYF
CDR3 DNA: TGCGCCAGCAGCTTGGGAGGCGGGGGTAGCACAGATACGCAGTATTTT

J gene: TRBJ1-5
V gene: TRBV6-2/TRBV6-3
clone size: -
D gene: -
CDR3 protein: CASSYGDKAYSNQPQHF
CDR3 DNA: TGTGCCAGCAGTTACGGGGACAAAGCTTATAGCAATCAGCCCCAGCATTTT

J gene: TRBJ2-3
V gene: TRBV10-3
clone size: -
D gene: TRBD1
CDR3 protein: CAIRRGQGGSTDTQYF
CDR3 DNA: TGTGCCATCAGGCGGGGACAGGGGGGGAGCACAGATACGCAGTATTTT

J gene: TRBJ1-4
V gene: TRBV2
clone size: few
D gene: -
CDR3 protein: CASSKQDLNEKLFF
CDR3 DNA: TGTGCCAGCAGCAAACAGGACCTTAATGAAAAACTGTTTTTT

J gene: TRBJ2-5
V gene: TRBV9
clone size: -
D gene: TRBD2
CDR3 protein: CASSVGVGLAGGGGETQYF
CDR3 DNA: TGTGCCAGCAGCGTAGGGGTGGGACTAGCGGGGGGGGGAGGAGAGACCCAGTACTTC

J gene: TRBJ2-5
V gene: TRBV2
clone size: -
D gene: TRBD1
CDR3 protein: CASSEEGPRDRGETQYF
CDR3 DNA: TGTGCCAGCAGTGAAGAGGGGCCCCGGGACAGGGGGGAGACCCAGTACTTC

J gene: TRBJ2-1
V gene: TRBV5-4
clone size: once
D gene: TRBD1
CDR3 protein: CASSPYRGHDNEQFF
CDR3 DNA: TGTGCCAGCAGCCCCTACAGGGGGCACGACAATGAGCAGTTCTTC

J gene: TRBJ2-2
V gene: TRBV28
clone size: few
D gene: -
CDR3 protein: CASSPPARGRELFF
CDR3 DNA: TGTGCCAGCTCGCCCCCGGCTCGCGGGAGGGAGCTGTTTTTT

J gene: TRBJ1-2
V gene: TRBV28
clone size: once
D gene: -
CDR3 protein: CASSRGRPDYGYTF
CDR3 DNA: TGTGCCAGCTCGCGGGGCCGTCCGGACTATGGCTACACCTTC

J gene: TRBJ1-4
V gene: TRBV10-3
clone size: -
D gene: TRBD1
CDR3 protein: CATRTGATNEKLFF
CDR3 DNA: TGTGCCACCCGAACAGGGGCGACTAATGAAAAACTGTTTTTT

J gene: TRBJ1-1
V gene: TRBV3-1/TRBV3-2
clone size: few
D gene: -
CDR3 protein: CASSPPGDLVEAFF
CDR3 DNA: TGTGCCAGCAGCCCCCCCGGGGATCTGGTTGAAGCTTTCTTT

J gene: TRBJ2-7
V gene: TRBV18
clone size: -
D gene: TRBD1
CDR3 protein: CASSPWDSSYEQYF
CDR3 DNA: TGTGCCAGCTCACCGTGGGACAGTTCCTACGAGCAGTACTTC

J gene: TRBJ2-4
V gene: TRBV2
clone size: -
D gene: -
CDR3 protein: CAPPGCCSRPAKNIQYF
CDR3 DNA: TGTGCCCCCCCGGGGTGTTGTAGTAGGCCGGCCAAAAACATTCAGTACTTC

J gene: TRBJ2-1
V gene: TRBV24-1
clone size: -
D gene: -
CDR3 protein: CATSDSGTLYNEQFF
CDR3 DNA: TGTGCCACCAGTGACTCAGGGACACTATACAATGAGCAGTTCTTC

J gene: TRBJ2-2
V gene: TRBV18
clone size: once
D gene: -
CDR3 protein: CASSPPEGAGELFF
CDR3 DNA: TGTGCCAGCTCACCACCGGAGGGCGCCGGGGAGCTGTTTTTT

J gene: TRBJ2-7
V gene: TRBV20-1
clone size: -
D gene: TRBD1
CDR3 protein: CSASEGGQGLRYEQYF
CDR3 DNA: TGCAGTGCTAGTGAGGGGGGACAGGGCCTCCGCTACGAGCAGTACTTC

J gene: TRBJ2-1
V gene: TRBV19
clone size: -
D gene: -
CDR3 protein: CASSPGSGRNNEQFF
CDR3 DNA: TGTGCCAGTAGTCCCGGATCGGGAAGGAACAATGAGCAGTTCTTC